Listed here are 22 T cell receptor beta chains from one sample, sequenced in a study of early T cells in non-severe SARS-CoV-2 infection. TCRdb re-derived calls from the 5' RACE reads in MiXCR, one entry per CDR3 protein. The sample contains tens of thousands of distinct CDR3 sequences, 9% to 10% of which appear only once. The sequencing sample was made of whole blood. The receptors were gathered from an adult who was a healthcare worker with PCR-confirmed SARS-CoV-2 infection or an uninfected control (not recorded which).

At least ten counts were recorded for this clonotype. The chain has TRBV7-9 and TRBJ1-2, with D unresolved. Trimming took 6 bases from V and 3 from J, leaving 11 bases between them. The CDR3 covers 13 residues. The germline V gene encodes CDR1 SEHNR and CDR2 FQNEAQ (reference sequence). The CDR3, as DNA: TGTGCCAGCAGTCCCGGGTCCCACTATGGCTACACCTTC. Translation: CASSPGSHYGYTF.

As regards this clonotype: A much larger clone differs from this one at a single base, so this may be a read error. The V and J genes are TRBV18 and TRBJ2-7; D possibly corresponds to TRBD1 (6 bases). Germline-derived CDR1 and CDR2 are KGHSH and LQKENI. The CDR3 totals 13 residues. CDR3 loop: CVSSPGVGGEQYF. DNA for the CDR3: TGTGTCAGCTCACCAGGGGTAGGGGGCGAGCAGTACTTC.

This clonotype was observed many times. This CDR3 is CAITDLHPGTTEAFF. For the CDR3, the DNA is TGTGCCATCACAGACTTACATCCAGGGACCACTGAAGCTTTCTTT. The chain is built from TRBV10-3 and TRBJ1-1; possible D gene TRBD1, 5 bases. This CDR3 region has 15 residues. V shed 7 bases and J shed 4 bases, with 19 bases lying between them. CDR1 is ENHRY and CDR2 is SYGVKD in the germline V gene.

This clonotype was seen many times. The rearrangement joins TRBV30 to TRBJ2-7; the D is unclear. Trimming took off 2 bases at V and 0 bases at J, with 5 bases between the two ends. This CDR3 contains 12 residues. Germline V gives CDR1 GTSNPN, CDR2 SVGIG (reference sequence). The chain's CDR3 is CAWSPYSYEQYF. DNA of the CDR3: TGTGCCTGGAGTCCGTACTCCTACGAGCAGTACTTC.

Judged by abundance, this clonotype is medium-sized. This CDR3 reads CASSIGQGRDTQYF. CDR3 in DNA: TGTGCCAGTAGTATAGGGCAGGGGAGGGATACGCAGTATTTT. The chain recombines TRBV19 with TRBJ2-3, with D perhaps given as TRBD1 or TRBD2 (6 bases each). CDR1 is LNHDA and CDR2 is SQIVND in the germline V gene (reference sequence). Trimming stripped 1 base from V and 6 bases from J, with 11 bases between. The CDR3 is 14 amino acids.

This clonotype came up many times. The chain couples TRBV7-2 to TRBJ1-2; D is ambiguous. The CDR3 length is 12 residues. The germline V gene encodes CDR1 SGHTA and CDR2 FQGNSA. Trimming cost V 6 bases and J 6 bases, with 11 bases left between them. The CDR3 region has the DNA TGTGCCAGCAGGGGCGGCGGGGATGGCTACACCTTC. Protein: CASRGGGDGYTF.

The rearrangement joins TRBV6-2 or TRBV6-3 to TRBJ2-7, with D perhaps TRBD1 (6 bases). Germline CDR1 reads MNHEY; CDR2 reads SVGEGT. V was pared by 8 bases and J by 2 bases, with 10 bases between. The CDR3 is made up of 12 amino acids. The CDR3 loop reads CASGQWPYEQYF. CDR3 nucleotide sequence: TGTGCCAGCGGACAGTGGCCCTACGAGCAGTACTTC.

By share, this clonotype counts as medium-sized. V is TRBV6-1 and J is TRBJ2-1; D call uncertain. Looked up from germline, CDR1 is MNHNS and CDR2 is SASEGT. V dropped 1 base and J dropped 0 bases, with 22 bases sitting between them. CDR3 length: 20 amino acids. CDR3 coding DNA: TGTGCCAGCAGTGAAGTCTTTGGATTCGAAGGCCCCGGCTCCTACAATGAGCAGTTCTTC. Amino acids: CASSEVFGFEGPGSYNEQFF.

The chain links TRBV14 to TRBJ2-2; 10 bases line up with TRBD1. This CDR3 comprises 14 residues. Germline V gene lookup returns CDR1 SGHDN and CDR2 FVKESK. V lost 4 bases and J lost 8; bases outside the gene matches: 4. CDR3 coding DNA: TGTGCCAGCAGCCTGGACAGGGGGATGGGGGAGCTGTTTTTT. This sequence encodes CASSLDRGMGELFF.

The chain combines TRBV30 with TRBJ2-5, with 8 positions matching TRBD2. In germline, CDR1 is GTSNPN, CDR2 SVGIG (reference sequence). The CDR3 is 14 amino acids. Trimming cost V 2 bases and J 4 bases; bases outside gene matches: 6. The CDR3 DNA is TGTGCCTGGAGTTTCGGACTAGCAGGAGAGACCCAGTACTTC. Its protein is CAWSFGLAGETQYF.

This clonotype has more than one count but fewer than ten. This chain connects TRBV15 to TRBJ2-1; 12 nucleotides align to TRBD2. Germline CDR1 and CDR2: LNHNV and YYDKDF (reference sequence). V gave up 1 base and J gave up 8 bases; unmatched junction bases: 9. The CDR3 is 17 amino acids. CDR3 amino acids: CATSRALAGGLADEQFF. The CDR3 DNA reads as TGTGCCACCAGCAGAGCCCTAGCGGGGGGGCTGGCGGATGAGCAGTTCTTC.

This chain joins TRBV9 and TRBJ1-1; D remains ambiguous. The CDR3 consists of 15 residues. Germline lookup yields CDR1 SGDLS and CDR2 YYNGEE. The V end was cut by 0 bases, the J end by 1 base, with 10 bases between. The chain's CDR3 is CASSVGQAKNTEAFF. CDR3 sequence (DNA): TGTGCCAGCAGCGTAGGTCAGGCCAAGAACACTGAAGCTTTCTTT.

This clonotype has just one count. For the CDR3, the DNA is TGTGCCAGTAGTCCTCAGGGGGCCGGTACGCAGTATTTT. Translated, it gives CASSPQGAGTQYF. The V gene is TRBV19, the J gene TRBJ2-3; the match to TRBD1 covers 8 bases. This CDR3 spans 13 amino acids. Germline CDR1 is LNHDA and CDR2 is SQIVND (reference sequence). V lost 5 bases and J lost 8; bases outside the gene matches: 6. Combining the CDR3 with reference TRBV19 and TRBJ2-3 gives the whole variable domain DGGITQSPKYLFRKEGQNVTLSCEQNLNHDAMYWYRQDPGQGLRLIYYSQIVNDFQKGDIAEGYSVSREKKESFPLTVTSAQKNPTAFYLCASSPQGAGTQYFGPGTRLTVL.

This clonotype has ten or more counts. The gene calls are TRBV9 and TRBJ2-1, with a tentative D call TRBD1 (6 bases). Germline CDR1 SGDLS, CDR2 YYNGEE. V shed 4 bases and J shed 7 bases, with 18 bases lying between them. The CDR3 is 15 residues long. The CDR3 DNA follows: TGTGCCAGCAGCATGCCCGGGACAAATTTAAATGAGCAGTTCTTC. Translating gives CASSMPGTNLNEQFF.

Ten or more counts support this clonotype. The rearrangement links TRBV30 to TRBJ2-6; unclear D gene. Germline loops: CDR1 GTSNPN, CDR2 SVGIG (reference sequence). With 1 base removed from V and 2 bases from J, the gap between germline ends came to 9 bases. There are 15 residues in the CDR3. CDR3 sequence: CAWSEDGAGANVLTF. DNA of the CDR3: TGTGCCTGGAGTGAGGACGGAGCTGGGGCCAACGTCCTGACTTTC.

The chain links TRBV5-1 to TRBJ1-6; D is ambiguous. The CDR3 covers 14 residues. V lost 0 bases and J lost 8, with 9 bases in between. CDR1 SGHRS and CDR2 YFSETQ come from the germline V gene. In DNA form, the CDR3 reads TGCGCCAGCAGCTTGGGCTCCCGGGATTCACCCCTCCACTTT. This gives the protein CASSLGSRDSPLHF.

This clonotype is medium-sized. The genes are TRBV14 and TRBJ2-5; a weak D match, TRBD2 (6 bases). The CDR3 length is 17 residues. V lost 1 base to trimming and J lost 5 bases, with 20 bases between them. The germline CDR1 and CDR2 sequences are SGHDN and FVKESK. The CDR3 is CASSQGSRWGVRETQYF. CDR3 coding DNA: TGTGCCAGCAGCCAAGGATCAAGATGGGGGGTCCGGGAGACCCAGTACTTC.

In its sample, this clonotype was seen many times. CDR3 in amino acids: CASSPRTGGVMPQHF. The CDR3, as DNA: TGTGCCAGCAGCCCCAGGACAGGGGGCGTCATGCCCCAGCATTTT. The chain joins TRBV7-2 to TRBJ1-5; the match to TRBD1 covers 11 bases. CDR3 length: 15 amino acids. Germline assignment: CDR1 SGHTA and CDR2 FQGNSA. V was pared by 5 bases and J by 9 bases, with 9 bases of the junction left unmatched.

The table lists this clonotype with many counts. V usage is TRBV18 and J usage is TRBJ2-4, with 8 positions matching TRBD1. Trimming removed 3 bases from V and 8 bases from J; junction bases left unmatched: 9. The CDR3 extends over 15 amino acids. CDR1 is KGHSH, CDR2 LQKENI, per germline. The CDR3 DNA reads TGTGCCAGCTCACCCGGACAGGGCGGGTGGGACATTCAGTACTTC. It codes for CASSPGQGGWDIQYF.

This clonotype was seen many times. This chain uses TRBV18 with TRBJ1-5, with 7 positions matching TRBD1. The CDR3 extends over 15 amino acids. The germline V gene encodes CDR1 KGHSH and CDR2 LQKENI. With V trimmed by 1 base and J by 2 bases, 2 bases remained unmatched. The CDR3 loop is CASSPQGAGNQPQHF. The CDR3 DNA follows: TGTGCCAGCTCACCACAGGGGGCCGGCAATCAGCCCCAGCATTTT.

This clonotype was seen just once. The rearrangement joins TRBV9 to TRBJ2-2; 8 bases fit TRBD1. Germline values: CDR1 SGDLS, CDR2 YYNGEE. The CDR3 totals 17 residues. The V and J ends lost 0 bases and 4 bases, in that order; junction bases with no gene match: 8. This chain's CDR3 is CASSVGGQGRGTGELFF. DNA for the CDR3: TGTGCCAGCAGCGTAGGAGGACAGGGAAGAGGCACCGGGGAGCTGTTTTTT.

The chain employs TRBV11-1 and TRBJ2-2; perhaps TRBD1 as D (5 bases). The V gene's germline CDR1 is SGHAT and CDR2 FQDESV (reference sequence). V was pared by 6 bases and J by 6 bases, with 17 bases between. The CDR3 covers 15 residues. The chain's CDR3 is CASRTGDSLPGELFF. As DNA, the CDR3 is TGTGCCAGCAGGACCGGAGACAGCCTCCCCGGGGAGCTGTTTTTT.